Below, 9 T cell receptor beta chains from the same sample are listed, as sequenced in a study of radiation and T cells in renal cell carcinoma. The assay was immunoSEQ multiplex PCR, and TCRdb's table has in-frame clones only and misses some. The sample has about 150,000 clones, approximately 88% seen once. Sample time point: blood 2 weeks post-SBRT. Treatment denoted: 15 Gy SBRT to primary tumor, nephrectomy 4 weeks later. This sample comprised blood, obtained from a patient whose treatment included radiotherapy and nephrectomy. These receptors were obtained from a woman in her fifties or sixties with renal cell carcinoma.

The table lists this clone with a count of one. V gene TRBV6-1 combines with J gene TRBJ1-4; 7 bases agree with TRBD1. V lost 5 bases to trimming and J lost 6 bases; unmatched junction nucleotides: 9. Germline V gene sequence: CDR1 MNHNS, CDR2 SASEGT. The CDR3 loop spans 15 amino acids. In DNA, the CDR3 is TGTGCCAGCAGTCTAAGACAGGGTATCTATGAAAAACTGTTTTTT. Protein sequence: CASSLRQGIYEKLFF.

The chain links TRBV6-5 to TRBJ2-3; TRBD1 matches 10 bases. After removal of 2 bases from V and 8 bases from J, the junction contained 7 bases not matched to a gene. Germline V gives CDR1 MNHEY, CDR2 SVGAGI. CDR3 length equals 15 residues. In DNA form, the CDR3 reads TGTGCCAGCAGTTACCGGGACAGGGGTTGGAGTACGCAGTATTTT. It codes for CASSYRDRGWSTQYF.

This chain connects TRBV10-3 to TRBJ1-6; perhaps TRBD1 as D (5 bases). V dropped 0 bases and J dropped 8 bases, with 11 bases sitting between them. The CDR3 spans 15 residues. Germline V gene sequence: CDR1 ENHRY, CDR2 SYGVKD. Here the CDR3 reads CAISESRLGDSPLHF. CDR3 DNA sequence: TGTGCCATCAGTGAGTCTCGGCTAGGGGATTCACCCCTCCACTTT.

The chain employs TRBV7-8 and TRBJ2-3, with D possibly called TRBD1 or TRBD2 (6 bases each). V lost 1 base and J lost 1, with 12 bases in between. The CDR3 is 16 amino acids. The germline V gene has CDR1 SGHVS and CDR2 FQNEAQ. The CDR3 region is CASSLVGGTRTDTQYF. The DNA of the CDR3 is TGTGCCAGCAGCTTAGTAGGGGGGACTCGCACAGATACGCAGTATTTT. The whole variable domain, remainder taken from reference TRBV7-8 and TRBJ2-3, is GAGVSQSPRYKVAKRGQDVALRCDPISGHVSLFWYQQALGQGPEFLTYFQNEAQLDKSGLPSDRFFAERPEGSVSTLKIQRTQQEDSAVYLCASSLVGGTRTDTQYFGPGTRLTVL.

J is TRBJ2-3 and V is TRBV4-1; weak D call: TRBD2 (6 bases). Germline loops: CDR1 MGHRA, CDR2 YSYEKL. The CDR3 consists of 16 residues. V was pared by 1 base and J by 6 bases, with 17 bases between. CDR3 bases: TGCGCCAGCAGCCAAGGAGGGCGGGGCCTAAGGGATACGCAGTATTTT. Its protein product is CASSQGGRGLRDTQYF.

CDR3 region: CASSQTGTGGMPQHF. The DNA for the CDR3 is TGTGCCAGCAGCCAGACCGGGACAGGCGGTATGCCCCAGCATTTT. The chain links TRBV5-5 to TRBJ1-5; TRBD1 aligns across 8 bases. The CDR3 totals 15 residues. The germline gives CDR1 SGHKS, CDR2 YYEKEE (reference sequence). The ends lost 4 bases at V and 9 bases at J; junction bases unmatched: 12.

On this clone itself: The junction departs from germline at one end; a sequencing error may be responsible. The chain has TRBV5-6 and TRBJ2-2; 7 bases agree with TRBD1. The CDR3 extends over 15 amino acids. Germline V gene lookup returns CDR1 SGHDT and CDR2 YYEEEE. The CDR3 DNA follows: TGTGCCAGCAGTTCCAGGGGGAAAAACATCGGGGAGCTGTTTTTT. Translation gives CASSSRGKNIGELFF.

This clone was seen more than once but under ten times. CDR3 loop: CASSLTGGEKLFF. CDR3 coding DNA: TGCGCCAGCAGCCTCACAGGGGGTGAAAAACTGTTTTTT. This sequence joins TRBV4-1 and TRBJ1-4; 8 bases fit TRBD1. Germline V lookup: CDR1 MGHRA, CDR2 YSYEKL. The CDR3 length is 13 residues. V shed 4 bases and J 7 bases; nucleotides not matched to a gene: 2.

The chain carries TRBV5-4 and TRBJ1-1, with D unresolved. The CDR3 runs 14 residues. Germline V gives CDR1 SGHNT, CDR2 YYREEE (reference sequence). V lost 0 bases, J lost 1 base, and 7 bases lay in between. The CDR3, as DNA: TGTGCCAGCAGCTTGGGACCGTCGAACACTGAAGCTTTCTTT. It is translated as CASSLGPSNTEAFF.